This T cell receptor (beta chain) was captured in a study of blood T cell repertoires in COVID-19. Study in general: From T cells, B-cell-depleted T cells, or PBMCs came the material, which was cDNA or gDNA.

Participant age was roughly 18 to 95 years, and participants resided in approximately 24 US areas. Participant-given clinical history determined each cohort assignment. As originally analysed: The authors estimated nucleated cell counts from reference gene primer amplification. Some clones are missing from TCRdb's copy, which holds only in-frame ones; the method was immunoSEQ multiplex PCR. That table gives V, J and clone size, and the DNA gave D and trimming. The data hold fewer than 350,000 clones, with 85% to 90% observed a single time. The V end was cut by 4 bases, the J end by 4 bases, with 14 bases between. CDR3 length: 14 residues. Germline V gene lookup returns CDR1 MNHEY and CDR2 SMNVEV (reference sequence).

The genes are TRBV27 and TRBJ2-7; TRBD1 is a possible D gene (5 bases). This receptor was obtained from a woman aged 18-35 years with acute COVID-19. Input material: PBMCs or T cells enriched from blood (not recorded which). The CDR3 protein is CASSSGHGPYEQYF. The CDR3 region has the DNA TGTGCCAGCAGTTCAGGACACGGACCGTACGAGCAGTACTTC.